Presented here are 20 T cell receptor beta chains from one specimen sequenced in a study of identical twins. In TCRdb, the 5' RACE reads were re-called with MiXCR into one record per CDR3 protein. The sample has some 1,700,000 distinct CDR3 sequences; around a third are singletons. Material: cord blood. These receptors all come from a newborn girl in good health.

The J gene is TRBJ2-1, the V gene TRBV11-2, with a tentative D call TRBD2 (7 bases). The V end lost 2 bases, the J end lost 3 bases, and 11 bases lay between the germline ends. CDR1 SGHAT and CDR2 FQNNGV come from the germline V gene. The CDR3 sequence is 15 residues long. The CDR3 loop reads CASSLRGAYYNEQFF. The CDR3 region has the DNA TGTGCCAGCAGCTTACGGGGGGCCTACTACAATGAGCAGTTCTTC.

The chain combines TRBV7-6 with TRBJ2-7; TRBD2 agrees at 7 bases. Germline V CDR1 and CDR2: SGHVS, FNYEAQ. The CDR3 runs 15 residues. V dropped 5 bases and J dropped 2; count of bases not matched to a gene: 9. In DNA, the CDR3 is TGTGCCAGCAGCCCTGGTTCTAGCGGTGCCTACGAGCAGTACTTC. Protein: CASSPGSSGAYEQYF. The whole variable domain, filled in from reference TRBV7-6 and TRBJ2-7, reads GAGVSQSPRYKVTKRGQDVALRCDPISGHVSLYWYRQALGQGPEFLTYFNYEAQQDKSGLPNDRFSAERPEGSISTLTIQRTEQRDSAMYRCASSPGSSGAYEQYFGPGTRLTVT.

This rearrangement joins TRBV7-6 to TRBJ1-1; TRBD1 might be the D (5 bases). CDR1 is SGHVS, CDR2 FNYEAQ, per germline. The length of the CDR3 is 15 residues. V lost 1 base and J lost 6, with 15 bases in between. In DNA, the CDR3 is TGTGCCAGCAGCTTAGGGGGAAGGGGTCTCGCTGAAGCTTTCTTT. It codes for CASSLGGRGLAEAFF.

This clonotype was seen ten or more times. This chain joins TRBV7-2 and TRBJ2-3; TRBD2 matches 10 bases. Germline lookup yields CDR1 SGHTA and CDR2 FQGNSA. With V trimmed by 1 base and J by 3 bases, 4 bases remained unmatched. The CDR3 sequence is 16 residues long. For the CDR3, the DNA is TGTGCCAGCAGCTTAGGAGCGGGGGGGGGTACAGATACGCAGTATTTT. It specifies CASSLGAGGGTDTQYF.

J is TRBJ2-2 and V is TRBV27, with D unclear. The CDR3 sequence is 15 residues long. Trimming took 0 bases from V and 1 from J, leaving 6 bases between them. CDR1 is MNHEY and CDR2 is SMNVEV in the germline V gene (reference sequence). The CDR3 DNA reads TGTGCCAGCAGTTTATCCTACAAGAACACCGGGGAGCTGTTTTTT. This encodes CASSLSYKNTGELFF.

The chain carries TRBV7-2 and TRBJ1-1, with 7 bases matching TRBD1. Losses at the gene ends were 5 bases for V and 11 bases for J; bases not matched to a gene: 8. The CDR3 extends over 12 amino acids. The V gene's germline CDR1 is SGHTA and CDR2 FQGNSA. In DNA form, the CDR3 reads TGTGCCAGCAGCCTACAGGGGTTAAGGGCTTTCTTT. It is translated as CASSLQGLRAFF.

This clonotype has ten or more counts. J is TRBJ1-4 and V is TRBV7-2; D is unclear. The V end was cut by 2 bases, the J end by 0 bases, with 7 bases between. This CDR3 comprises 15 residues. Germline-derived CDR1 and CDR2 are SGHTA and FQGNSA. CDR3 residues: CASSLRVATNEKLFF. In DNA form, the CDR3 reads TGTGCCAGCAGCTTAAGGGTTGCAACTAATGAAAAACTGTTTTTT.

This clonotype was observed a few times. The rearrangement links TRBV11-2 to TRBJ2-5; possibly TRBD1 for D (6 bases). V dropped 6 bases and J dropped 1 base, with 12 bases sitting between them. Germline V gives CDR1 SGHAT, CDR2 FQNNGV. The CDR3 is 14 residues long. CDR3 protein: CASRRTALQETQYF. The CDR3 DNA follows: TGTGCCAGCAGGCGGACAGCTCTCCAAGAGACCCAGTACTTC.

In this sample, this clonotype turned up a few times. Its ends do not fully match the called genes, so a read error is possible. This chain links TRBV3-1 with TRBJ2-7; D is unclear. Germline V gene data show CDR1 as LGHDT and CDR2 as YNNKEL (reference sequence). This CDR3 is 12 amino acids long. The CDR3 DNA reads TGTGCCAGCATCCAAATTTACTACGAGCAGTACTTC. Its protein is CASIQIYYEQYF.

V is TRBV20-1 and J is TRBJ1-5; a possible D gene is TRBD1 (6 bases). Per the germline V gene, CDR1 is DFQATT and CDR2 is SNEGSKA (reference sequence). Trimming cost V 5 bases and J 0 bases, with 17 bases left between them. This CDR3 spans 16 amino acids. The CDR3, as DNA: TGCAGTGCTCCCCGGGGGGCCTCAGATAGCAATCAGCCCCAGCATTTT. This sequence encodes CSAPRGASDSNQPQHF.

The chain links TRBV5-1 to TRBJ2-5; 8 positions match TRBD2. The V segment lost 0 bases and the J segment 11 bases; nucleotides outside the gene matches: 21. The CDR3 sequence is 18 residues long. Germline-derived CDR1 and CDR2 are SGHRS and YFSETQ. CDR3 region: CASSLGLIAGINYNEQYF. In DNA, the CDR3 is TGCGCCAGCAGCTTGGGTTTAATAGCGGGGATAAACTACAATGAGCAGTACTTC.

The chain is built from TRBV5-8 and TRBJ2-3; a weak D match, TRBD1 (6 bases). The CDR3 totals 14 residues. The V and J ends lost 8 bases and 5 bases respectively, with 18 bases between them. Germline V gives CDR1 SGHTS, CDR2 YDEGEE. CDR3 nucleotide sequence: TGTGCCAGGAGGGGGACACCGGCAAAAGATACGCAGTATTTT. Protein product: CARRGTPAKDTQYF.

This clonotype was detected a few times. This chain links TRBV7-6 with TRBJ1-2; 7 bases map to TRBD1. Germline V CDR1 and CDR2: SGHVS, FNYEAQ. The CDR3 loop spans 15 amino acids. The J segment lost 4 bases and the V segment lost 5 bases, leaving 10 bases of the junction unmatched. DNA of the CDR3: TGTGCCAGCAGCACCCTACCCGGGACAGTCTATGGCTACACCTTC. Protein product: CASSTLPGTVYGYTF. The full variable domain, in which reference TRBV7-6 and TRBJ1-2 provide the parts outside the CDR3, is GAGVSQSPRYKVTKRGQDVALRCDPISGHVSLYWYRQALGQGPEFLTYFNYEAQQDKSGLPNDRFSAERPEGSISTLTIQRTEQRDSAMYRCASSTLPGTVYGYTFGSGTRLTVV.

A remark on this clonotype: Since a much larger clone is just one base distant, this may be a read error. The gene calls are TRBV6-5 and TRBJ1-2; TRBD1 is a possible D gene (5 bases). The CDR3 is made up of 12 amino acids. The germline gives CDR1 MNHEY, CDR2 SVGAGI. CDR3 protein: CASGDSYYGFTF. The CDR3 DNA sequence: TGTGCCAGCGGAGACAGCTACTATGGCTTCACCTTC.

This clonotype was seen ten or more times. This sequence joins TRBV20-1 and TRBJ2-1; D remains unclear. The V end was cut by 1 base, the J end by 7 bases, with 5 bases between. CDR3 length equals 11 residues. In germline, CDR1 is DFQATT, CDR2 SNEGSKA (reference sequence). DNA of the CDR3: TGCAGTGCTAGAGCCAGGAATGAGCAGTTCTTC. It is translated as CSARARNEQFF.

The V gene is TRBV7-9, the J gene TRBJ1-2, with D possibly being TRBD1 (5 bases). V shed 4 bases and J shed 4 bases, with 16 bases lying between them. The CDR3 spans 15 residues. Germline V lookup: CDR1 SEHNR, CDR2 FQNEAQ (reference sequence). DNA for the CDR3: TGTGCCAGCAGCTCGGGGCCCTACGGTCGCTATGGCTACACCTTC. Its protein is CASSSGPYGRYGYTF.

The J gene is TRBJ2-5, the V gene TRBV2; 8 nucleotides align to TRBD1. The J call may be faulty, since TRBJ2-7 better matches the DNA end. Germline V CDR1 and CDR2: SNHLY, FYNNEI. The CDR3 consists of 12 residues. CDR3 loop: CASRTTGAEQYF. The DNA of the CDR3 is TGTGCCAGCAGGACGACAGGGGCCGAGCAGTACTTC.

V usage is TRBV25-1 and J usage is TRBJ1-2, with D perhaps matching TRBD1 (6 bases). CDR3 length: 14 amino acids. V was cut by 3 bases and J by 8 bases, with 16 bases left in between. In germline, CDR1 is MGHDK, CDR2 SYGVNS. The CDR3 bases are TGTGCCAGCAGTGAGGGGGACGGGGGCGGAGGCTACACCTTC. Protein: CASSEGDGGGGYTF.

This clonotype has just a few counts. The gene calls are TRBV20-1 and TRBJ2-7; D is perhaps TRBD2 (5 bases). The germline CDR1 and CDR2 sequences are DFQATT and SNEGSKA (reference sequence). This CDR3 has 15 residues. V was cut by 6 bases and J by 0 bases, with 18 bases left in between. The CDR3 nucleotides read TGCAGTGCCCCCCGAAGGACTTCCAGCTCCTACGAGCAGTACTTC. It translates to CSAPRRTSSSYEQYF.

In its sample, this clonotype was seen once. Relative to the germline gene, one junction end is altered; a read error may explain this. This CDR3 reads CAGSSQRQSYNSPLHF. For the CDR3, the DNA is TGTGCCGGCAGCTCTCAGCGACAGTCCTATAATTCACCCCTCCACTTT. The chain employs TRBV11-2 and TRBJ1-6; TRBD1 might be the D (5 bases). The CDR3 contains 16 residues. CDR1 SGHAT and CDR2 FQNNGV come from the germline V gene.